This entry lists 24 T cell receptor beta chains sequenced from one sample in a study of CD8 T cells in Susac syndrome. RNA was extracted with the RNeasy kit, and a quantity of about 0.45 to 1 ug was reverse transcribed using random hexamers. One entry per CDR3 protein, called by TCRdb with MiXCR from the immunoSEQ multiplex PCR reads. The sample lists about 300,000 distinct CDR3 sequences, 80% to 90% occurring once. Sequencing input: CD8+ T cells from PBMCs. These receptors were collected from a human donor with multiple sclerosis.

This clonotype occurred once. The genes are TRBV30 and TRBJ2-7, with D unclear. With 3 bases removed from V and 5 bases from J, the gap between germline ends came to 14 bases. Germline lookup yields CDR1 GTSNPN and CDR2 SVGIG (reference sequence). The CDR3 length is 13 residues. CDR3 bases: TGTGCCTGGAGCCTATCGCCCCCAGACGAGCAGTACTTC. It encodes CAWSLSPPDEQYF.

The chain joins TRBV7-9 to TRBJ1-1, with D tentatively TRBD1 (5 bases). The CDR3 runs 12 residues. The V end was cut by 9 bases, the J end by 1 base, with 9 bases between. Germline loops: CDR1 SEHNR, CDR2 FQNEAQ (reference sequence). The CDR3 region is CASNTGNTEAFF. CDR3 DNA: TGTGCCAGTAATACAGGGAACACTGAAGCTTTCTTT.

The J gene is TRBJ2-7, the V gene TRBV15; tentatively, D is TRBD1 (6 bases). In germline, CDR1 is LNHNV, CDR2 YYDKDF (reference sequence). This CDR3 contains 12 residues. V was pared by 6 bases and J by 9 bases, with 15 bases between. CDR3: CATRLDSSRQYF. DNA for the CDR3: TGTGCCACCAGGCTGGACAGCTCGCGGCAGTACTTC.

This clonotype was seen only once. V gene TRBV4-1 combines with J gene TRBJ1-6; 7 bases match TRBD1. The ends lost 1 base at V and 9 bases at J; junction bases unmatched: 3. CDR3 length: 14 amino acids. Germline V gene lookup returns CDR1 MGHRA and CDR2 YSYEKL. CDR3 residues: CASSQGTGSSPLHF. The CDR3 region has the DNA TGCGCCAGCAGCCAAGGGACAGGCAGTTCACCCCTCCACTTT.

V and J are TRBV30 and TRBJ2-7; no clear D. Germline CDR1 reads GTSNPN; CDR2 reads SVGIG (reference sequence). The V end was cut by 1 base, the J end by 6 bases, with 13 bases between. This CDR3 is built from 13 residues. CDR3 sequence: CAWSGVGIAEQYF. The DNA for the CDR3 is TGTGCCTGGAGTGGGGTCGGTATTGCCGAGCAGTACTTC. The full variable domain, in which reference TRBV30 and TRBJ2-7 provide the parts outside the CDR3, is SQTIHQWPATLVQPVGSPLSLECTVEGTSNPNLYWYRQAAGRGLQLLFYSVGIGQISSEVPQNLSASRPQDRQFILSSKKLLLSDSGFYLCAWSGVGIAEQYFGPGTRLTVT.

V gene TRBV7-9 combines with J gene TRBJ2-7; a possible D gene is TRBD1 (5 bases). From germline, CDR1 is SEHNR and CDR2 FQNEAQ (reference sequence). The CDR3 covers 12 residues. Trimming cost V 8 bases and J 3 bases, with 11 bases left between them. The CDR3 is CASQAGYYEQYF. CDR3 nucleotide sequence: TGTGCCAGCCAGGCAGGGTACTACGAGCAGTACTTC.

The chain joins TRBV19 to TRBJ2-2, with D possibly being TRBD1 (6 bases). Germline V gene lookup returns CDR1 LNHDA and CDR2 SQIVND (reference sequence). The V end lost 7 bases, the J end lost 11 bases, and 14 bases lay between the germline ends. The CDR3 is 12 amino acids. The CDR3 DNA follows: TGTGCCAGTAAGGGGGACACCTTCGAGCTGTTTTTT. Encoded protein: CASKGDTFELFF.

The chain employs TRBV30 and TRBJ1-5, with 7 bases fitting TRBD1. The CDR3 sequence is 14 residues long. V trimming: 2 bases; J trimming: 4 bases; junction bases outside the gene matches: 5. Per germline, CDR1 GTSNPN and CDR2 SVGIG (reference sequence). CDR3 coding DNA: TGTGCCTGGAGTTTGGGACAGTCGAATCAGCCCCAGCATTTT. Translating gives CAWSLGQSNQPQHF.

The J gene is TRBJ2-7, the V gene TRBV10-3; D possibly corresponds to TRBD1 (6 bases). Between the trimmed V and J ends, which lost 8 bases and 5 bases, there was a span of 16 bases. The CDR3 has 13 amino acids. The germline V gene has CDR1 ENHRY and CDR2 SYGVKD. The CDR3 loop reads CAIWDNTFHEQYF. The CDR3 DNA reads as TGTGCCATCTGGGACAACACTTTCCACGAGCAGTACTTC.

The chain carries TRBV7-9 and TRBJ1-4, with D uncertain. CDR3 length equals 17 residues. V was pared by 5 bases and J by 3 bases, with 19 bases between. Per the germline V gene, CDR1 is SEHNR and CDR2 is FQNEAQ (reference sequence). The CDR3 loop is CASSPRGGSLANEKLFF. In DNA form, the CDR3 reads TGTGCCAGCAGCCCTCGGGGAGGTAGTCTTGCTAATGAAAAACTGTTTTTT.

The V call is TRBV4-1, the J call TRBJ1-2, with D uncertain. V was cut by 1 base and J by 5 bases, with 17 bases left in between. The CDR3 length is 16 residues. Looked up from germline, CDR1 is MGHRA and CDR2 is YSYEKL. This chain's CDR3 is CASSQGSELIGYGYTF. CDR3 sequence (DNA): TGCGCCAGCAGCCAAGGATCCGAACTGATTGGGTATGGCTACACCTTC.

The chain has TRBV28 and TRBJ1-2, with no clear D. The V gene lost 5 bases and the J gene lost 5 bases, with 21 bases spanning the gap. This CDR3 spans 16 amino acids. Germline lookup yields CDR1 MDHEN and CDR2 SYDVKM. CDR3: CASSPFKTLWRYGYTF. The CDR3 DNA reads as TGTGCCAGCAGTCCATTTAAGACCCTGTGGCGATATGGCTACACCTTC.

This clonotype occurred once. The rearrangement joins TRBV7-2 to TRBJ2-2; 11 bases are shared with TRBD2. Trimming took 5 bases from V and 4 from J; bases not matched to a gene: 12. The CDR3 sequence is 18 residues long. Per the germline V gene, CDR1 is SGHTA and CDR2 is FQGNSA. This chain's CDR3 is CASSLRRLAGGGTGELFF. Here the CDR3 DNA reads TGTGCCAGCAGCCTCCGGAGGCTAGCGGGAGGTGGCACCGGGGAGCTGTTTTTT.

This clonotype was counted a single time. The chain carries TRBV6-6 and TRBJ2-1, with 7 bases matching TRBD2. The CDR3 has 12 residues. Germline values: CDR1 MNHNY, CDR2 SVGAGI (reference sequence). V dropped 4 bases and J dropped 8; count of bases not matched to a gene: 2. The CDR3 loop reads CASSWAGDEQFF. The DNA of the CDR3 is TGTGCCAGCAGTTGGGCGGGAGATGAGCAGTTCTTC.

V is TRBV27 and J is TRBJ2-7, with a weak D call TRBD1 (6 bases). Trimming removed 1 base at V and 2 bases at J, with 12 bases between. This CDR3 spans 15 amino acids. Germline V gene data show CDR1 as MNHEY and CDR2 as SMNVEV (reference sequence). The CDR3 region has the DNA TGTGCCAGCAGTTTATTTCAGGGGACGGCCTACGAGCAGTACTTC. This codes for CASSLFQGTAYEQYF.

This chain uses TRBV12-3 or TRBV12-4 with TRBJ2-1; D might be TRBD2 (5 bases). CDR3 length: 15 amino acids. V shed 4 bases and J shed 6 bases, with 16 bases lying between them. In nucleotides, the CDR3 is TGTGCCAGCAGTTCCCCACTAGAGTCGGGCAATGAGCAGTTCTTC. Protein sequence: CASSSPLESGNEQFF.

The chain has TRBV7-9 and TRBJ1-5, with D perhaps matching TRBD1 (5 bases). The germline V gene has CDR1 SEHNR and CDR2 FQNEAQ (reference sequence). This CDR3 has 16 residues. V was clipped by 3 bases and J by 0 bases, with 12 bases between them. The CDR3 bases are TGTGCCAGCAGCTTCGGTGGGGGAAGTAGCAATCAGCCCCAGCATTTT. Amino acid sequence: CASSFGGGSSNQPQHF. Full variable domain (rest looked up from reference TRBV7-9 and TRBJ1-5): DTGVSQNPRHKITKRGQNVTFRCDPISEHNRLYWYRQTLGQGPEFLTYFQNEAQLEKSRLLSDRFSAERPKGSFSTLEIQRTEQGDSAMYLCASSFGGGSSNQPQHFGDGTRLSIL.

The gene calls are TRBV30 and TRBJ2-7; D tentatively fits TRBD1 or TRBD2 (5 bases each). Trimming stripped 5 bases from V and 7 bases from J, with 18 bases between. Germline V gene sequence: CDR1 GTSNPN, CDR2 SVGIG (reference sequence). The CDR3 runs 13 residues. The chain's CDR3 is CAWEGRIPGEQYF. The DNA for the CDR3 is TGTGCCTGGGAGGGACGGATCCCAGGGGAGCAGTACTTC.

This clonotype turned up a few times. CDR3 coding DNA: TGTGCCAGCCCGCCTACTAGCGGGAGGGCCCCCGAGCAGTTCTTC. It specifies CASPPTSGRAPEQFF. J is TRBJ2-1 and V is TRBV7-9, with 13 positions matching TRBD2. Per the germline V gene, CDR1 is SEHNR and CDR2 is FQNEAQ (reference sequence). Trimming took 8 bases from V and 10 from J; bases not matched to a gene: 11. CDR3 length equals 15 residues.

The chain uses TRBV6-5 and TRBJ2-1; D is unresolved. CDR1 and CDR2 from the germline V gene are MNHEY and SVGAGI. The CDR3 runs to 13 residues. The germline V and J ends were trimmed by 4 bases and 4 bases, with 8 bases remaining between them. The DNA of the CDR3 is TGTGCCAGCAGTTTTGGACGGTACAATGAGCAGTTCTTC. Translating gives CASSFGRYNEQFF.

CDR3: CSALRGRAHGYTF. CDR3 coding DNA: TGCAGTGCGCTTAGGGGGCGCGCACACGGCTACACCTTC. The chain employs TRBV20-1 and TRBJ1-2; 7 bases line up with TRBD1. Trimming cost V 6 bases and J 8 bases; bases outside gene matches: 12. CDR1 is DFQATT and CDR2 is SNEGSKA in the germline V gene (reference sequence). The length of the CDR3 is 13 residues.

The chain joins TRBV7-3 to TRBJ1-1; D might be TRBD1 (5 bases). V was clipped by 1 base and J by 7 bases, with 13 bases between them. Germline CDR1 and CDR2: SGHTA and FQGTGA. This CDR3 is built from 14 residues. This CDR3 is CASSLNGRANEAFF. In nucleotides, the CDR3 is TGTGCCAGCAGCTTAAATGGCAGGGCGAATGAAGCTTTCTTT.

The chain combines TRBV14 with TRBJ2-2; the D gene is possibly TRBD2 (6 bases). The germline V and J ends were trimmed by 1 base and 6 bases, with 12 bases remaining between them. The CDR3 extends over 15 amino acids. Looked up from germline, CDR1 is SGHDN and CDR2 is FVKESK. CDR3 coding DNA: TGTGCCAGCAGCCAAGGTCAGCGGGTAGCCGGGGAGCTGTTTTTT. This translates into CASSQGQRVAGELFF.

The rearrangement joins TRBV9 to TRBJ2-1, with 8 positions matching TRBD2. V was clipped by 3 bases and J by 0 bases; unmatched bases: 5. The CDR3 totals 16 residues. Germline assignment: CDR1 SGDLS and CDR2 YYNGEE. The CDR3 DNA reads TGTGCCAGCAGCGCAGTACTAGCGGCCTCCTACAATGAGCAGTTCTTC. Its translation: CASSAVLAASYNEQFF. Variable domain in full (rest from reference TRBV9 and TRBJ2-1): DSGVTQTPKHLITATGQRVTLRCSPRSGDLSVYWYQQSLDQGLQFLIQYYNGEERAKGNILERFSAQQFPDLHSELNLSSLELGDSALYFCASSAVLAASYNEQFFGPGTRLTVL.